This note documents a single T cell receptor beta chain sequence. A far larger clone lies a single base away; this is likely a read error. This sample was taken from a study of low-dose radiotherapy and immunotherapy resistance in tumors. The CDR3 has 15 residues. Looked up from germline, CDR1 is MGHDK and CDR2 is SYGVNS. V shed 3 bases, J shed 7 bases, and the junction held 12 bases outside the gene matches. Time point noted: after trial treatment. The treatment denotes: LDRT plus nivolumab, ipilimumab, low-dose cyclophosphamide and aspirin (RACIN trial). First-strand cDNA used TRAV- and TRBV-specific primers, covering alpha and beta chains. A roughly 20-cycle PCR with a constant-region primer and V-primer adapter amplified TCRs. MiXCR, applied by TCRdb to the reads, yields one record per CDR3 protein. This sample carries 40,000 or so distinct CDR3 sequences, under 30% of them seen once, and the ten largest clones take about 9.4%.

The source of this sequence is a male donor with prostate cancer. The chain uses TRBV25-1 and TRBJ2-7; 7 positions match TRBD2. The sample here was PBMCs, taken after low-dose radiotherapy plus immunotherapy. In DNA form, the CDR3 reads TGTGCCAGCAGTGATGCCCGGGGGGTCTACAATGAGCAGTACTTC. Translated: CASSDARGVYNEQYF.